Listed below are T cell receptor beta chains from one sample, sequenced in a study of human versus mouse CDR3 diversity and MHC coevolution. Sequencing used immunoSEQ multiplex PCR; TCRdb keeps in-frame clones, though not all of them. The sample consists of about 83,000 clones, under 95% of them appearing once. Sequenced material: naive CD4+ T cells from blood. All receptors derive from a person aged 30 to 69 in good health. Each CDR3 is given with its conserved first and last residue. Fields, in order: D gene, J gene, clone size, V gene, CDR3 length, CDR3 DNA, CDR3 protein. D genes are given only for firm matches. Size is stated for part of the rows, as once, few or many counts, or as a class when the clone is expanded.

d_gene: TRBD2
j_gene: TRBJ2-1
abundance: NA
v_gene: TRBV7-9
len: 15
CDR3nt: TGTGCCAGCAGCTTAGCGGGGCTAGCGGCTAATGAGCAGTTCTTC
CDR3aa: CASSLAGLAANEQFF

d_gene: NA
j_gene: TRBJ1-5
abundance: NA
v_gene: TRBV7-2
len: 17
CDR3nt: TGTGCCAGCAGCTTAGTCTTTTCTCAGGGAGGAGGTCAGCCCCAGCATTTT
CDR3aa: CASSLVFSQGGGQPQHF

d_gene: NA
j_gene: TRBJ2-6
abundance: NA
v_gene: TRBV5-6
len: 16
CDR3nt: TGTGCCAGCAGCTTGGATTCTTACTCTGGGGCCAACGTCCTGACTTTC
CDR3aa: CASSLDSYSGANVLTF

d_gene: TRBD2
j_gene: TRBJ2-1
abundance: NA
v_gene: TRBV4-1
len: 14
CDR3nt: TGCGCCAGCAGCCAAGTCGCTAGCGGGGGGGAGCGGTTCTTC
CDR3aa: CASSQVASGGERFF

d_gene: NA
j_gene: TRBJ2-7
abundance: NA
v_gene: TRBV6-1
len: 11
CDR3nt: TGTGCCAGCACCCATCGGTACGAGCAGTACTTC
CDR3aa: CASTHRYEQYF

d_gene: NA
j_gene: TRBJ1-1
abundance: NA
v_gene: TRBV5-1
len: 13
CDR3nt: TGCGCCAGCAGTCGACAGTTAGATGGTGAAGCTTTCTTT
CDR3aa: CASSRQLDGEAFF

d_gene: NA
j_gene: TRBJ2-1
abundance: NA
v_gene: TRBV28
len: 15
CDR3nt: TGTGCCAGCAGCCCCCCGGGACTGATAGAAAATGAGCAGTTCTTC
CDR3aa: CASSPPGLIENEQFF

d_gene: TRBD1
j_gene: TRBJ2-5
abundance: NA
v_gene: TRBV28
len: 17
CDR3nt: TGTGCCAGCAGCTACCTGACAGGGGGCGAAGGGGGGGGGACCCAGTACTTC
CDR3aa: CASSYLTGGEGGGTQYF

d_gene: TRBD2
j_gene: TRBJ2-2
abundance: NA
v_gene: TRBV11-1
len: 16
CDR3nt: TGTGCCAGCAGCTTAGGGGGGACTAGAAACACCGGGGAGCTGTTTTTT
CDR3aa: CASSLGGTRNTGELFF

d_gene: TRBD1
j_gene: TRBJ1-4
abundance: NA
v_gene: TRBV5-1
len: 15
CDR3nt: TGCGCCAGCAGCGGCGCCGGGACAGGGGGAGAAAAACTGTTTTTT
CDR3aa: CASSGAGTGGEKLFF

d_gene: TRBD2
j_gene: TRBJ2-5
abundance: NA
v_gene: TRBV6-1
len: 14
CDR3nt: TGTGCCAGCTGTTGGGGGGGACTACAAGAGACCCAGTACTTC
CDR3aa: CASCWGGLQETQYF

d_gene: NA
j_gene: TRBJ1-5
abundance: NA
v_gene: TRBV30
len: 15
CDR3nt: TGTGCCTGGAGTTCCGAGAGGTATAGCAATCAGCCCCAGCATTTT
CDR3aa: CAWSSERYSNQPQHF

d_gene: NA
j_gene: TRBJ2-3
abundance: NA
v_gene: TRBV20-1
len: 10
CDR3nt: TGCAGTGCTAGCAGAGATACGCAGTATTTT
CDR3aa: CSASRDTQYF

d_gene: TRBD2
j_gene: TRBJ2-1
abundance: NA
v_gene: TRBV11-2
len: 17
CDR3nt: TGTGCCAGCAGCTTAAGGGGGGGGACTAGCGGAAACAATGAGCAGTTCTTC
CDR3aa: CASSLRGGTSGNNEQFF

d_gene: NA
j_gene: TRBJ2-1
abundance: NA
v_gene: TRBV5-1
len: 15
CDR3nt: TGCGCCAGCAGCTTGGCAGGGGACGCTTACAATGAGCAGTTCTTC
CDR3aa: CASSLAGDAYNEQFF

d_gene: NA
j_gene: TRBJ1-5
abundance: NA
v_gene: TRBV18
len: 14
CDR3nt: TGTGCCAGCTCACCGGGGCCTAGCAATCAGCCCCAGCATTTT
CDR3aa: CASSPGPSNQPQHF

d_gene: TRBD1
j_gene: TRBJ1-2
abundance: NA
v_gene: TRBV6-6
len: 15
CDR3nt: TGTGCCAGCAGCCCCGGGACAGGGGATAACTATGGCTACACCTTC
CDR3aa: CASSPGTGDNYGYTF

d_gene: TRBD1
j_gene: TRBJ1-4
abundance: NA
v_gene: TRBV27
len: 13
CDR3nt: TGTGCCAGCAGAGACAGGGTCTACGAAAAACTGTTTTTT
CDR3aa: CASRDRVYEKLFF

d_gene: TRBD1
j_gene: TRBJ2-3
abundance: NA
v_gene: TRBV30
len: 14
CDR3nt: TGTGCCTACCGACAGGGGGCGTTCACAGATACGCAGTATTTT
CDR3aa: CAYRQGAFTDTQYF

d_gene: NA
j_gene: TRBJ1-5
abundance: once
v_gene: TRBV28
len: 14
CDR3nt: TGTGCCAGCAGTTCACAGGGTGGCAATCAGCCCCAGCATTTT
CDR3aa: CASSSQGGNQPQHF

d_gene: NA
j_gene: TRBJ1-1
abundance: NA
v_gene: TRBV11-2
len: 15
CDR3nt: TGTGCCAGCAGCTTTCCCGGGGACTTAAACACTGAAGCTTTCTTT
CDR3aa: CASSFPGDLNTEAFF

d_gene: NA
j_gene: TRBJ2-7
abundance: NA
v_gene: TRBV28
len: 13
CDR3nt: TGTGCCAGCAGTACGACACCCACCTACGAGCAGTACTTC
CDR3aa: CASSTTPTYEQYF

d_gene: TRBD1
j_gene: TRBJ1-2
abundance: NA
v_gene: TRBV6-1
len: 14
CDR3nt: TGTGCCAGCAGCTACCTACAGGGGAACTATGGCTACACCTTC
CDR3aa: CASSYLQGNYGYTF

d_gene: TRBD2
j_gene: TRBJ2-1
abundance: NA
v_gene: TRBV6-4
len: 16
CDR3nt: TGTGCCAGCAGTGACTCGAGACTAGCGGGGTCCAATGAGCAGTTCTTC
CDR3aa: CASSDSRLAGSNEQFF

d_gene: TRBD2
j_gene: TRBJ2-5
abundance: NA
v_gene: TRBV27
len: 17
CDR3nt: TGTGCCAGCAGTTTACTTGGCTCGGGGACTAGCGGACGAGAGCAGTACTTC
CDR3aa: CASSLLGSGTSGREQYF

d_gene: NA
j_gene: TRBJ1-1
abundance: NA
v_gene: TRBV7-9
len: 14
CDR3nt: TGTGCCAGCAGCTTATTTCGTCCGAACACTGAAGCTTTCTTT
CDR3aa: CASSLFRPNTEAFF

d_gene: TRBD1
j_gene: TRBJ2-3
abundance: NA
v_gene: TRBV10-3
len: 17
CDR3nt: TGTGCCATCAGTGACCGAGCCTCGACAGGGGGCACAGATACGCAGTATTTT
CDR3aa: CAISDRASTGGTDTQYF

d_gene: TRBD1
j_gene: TRBJ2-1
abundance: NA
v_gene: TRBV11-2
len: 17
CDR3nt: TGTGCCAGCAGCTTCACCGGGACAGGGGGCTCCTACAATGAGCAGTTCTTC
CDR3aa: CASSFTGTGGSYNEQFF

d_gene: NA
j_gene: TRBJ2-3
abundance: NA
v_gene: TRBV29-1
len: 13
CDR3nt: TGCAGCGTCCGACTTACCTTCACAGATACGCAGTATTTT
CDR3aa: CSVRLTFTDTQYF

d_gene: NA
j_gene: TRBJ1-5
abundance: NA
v_gene: TRBV6-1
len: 15
CDR3nt: TGTGCCAGCAGGGGGAGCTGGAGCGTTAATCAGCCCCAGCATTTT
CDR3aa: CASRGSWSVNQPQHF

d_gene: NA
j_gene: TRBJ2-7
abundance: NA
v_gene: TRBV4-2
len: 14
CDR3nt: TGTGCCAGCAGCCAAGATCCTCAGGGCTACGAGCAGTACTTC
CDR3aa: CASSQDPQGYEQYF

d_gene: NA
j_gene: TRBJ1-5
abundance: once
v_gene: TRBV4-2
len: 13
CDR3nt: TGTGCCAGCAGCCATGACAGGAATCAGCCCCAGCATTTT
CDR3aa: CASSHDRNQPQHF

d_gene: NA
j_gene: TRBJ2-6
abundance: NA
v_gene: TRBV28
len: 16
CDR3nt: TGTGCCAGCAGTGAAGGACTGAGCTCTGGGGCCAACGTCCTGACTTTC
CDR3aa: CASSEGLSSGANVLTF